The TCR beta chain under discussion was sequenced for a study of blood T cell repertoires in COVID-19. Study-level information: Spain, Italy and the United States supplied samples that represented acute and convalescent COVID-19.

TCRdb's copy holds only in-frame clones and misses some; the assay was immunoSEQ multiplex PCR. The table records under 100,000 clones, over 80% of them present only once. This CDR3 region has 18 residues. V lost 2 bases, J lost 9 bases, and 14 bases stayed unmatched. The TCR was taken from a woman in her seventies with active or convalescent COVID-19. This chain joins TRBV23-1 and TRBJ1-5, with 12 bases fitting TRBD1. TRBV23-1 is an ORF; its function is uncertain. Sequencing used peripheral blood. DNA for the CDR3: TGCGCCAGCAGTCAAGGGACAGGGGGCTTTGGGCCCCACCTGCCCCAGCATTTT. The encoded protein is CASSQGTGGFGPHLPQHF.